This T cell receptor beta chain was recorded in a study of cytomegalovirus exposure and HLA in healthy donors. Note on this clone: Its specificity is not known.

PCR was performed using 60 Vbeta and 13 Jbeta primers. Produced via immunoSEQ multiplex PCR; TCRdb's table is partial and in-frame only. The sample carries some 200,000 clones, roughly 88% recorded once. Study-wide findings and caveats: An assumption of roughly uniform sequencing depth across donors underlay the presence/absence analyses. One cluster of highly shared sequence variants probably arose as a sequencing artifact. The only immune exposure information that was available was CMV serostatus. The number of N-insertions in an Asian-associated ancestry cluster was reportedly below the approximately 700-donor mean in a later analysis.

J was trimmed by 4 bases and V by 1 base; bases with no gene match: 10. From germline, CDR1 is MGHRA and CDR2 YSYEKL. The CDR3 sequence is 16 residues long. This sequence joins TRBV4-1 and TRBJ2-7, with 7 bases matching TRBD1. What was sequenced was PBMCs. This clonotype was obtained from a boy under 10 years old in good health and CMV-seronegative. CDR3 loop: CASSQVPGTATYEQYF. The CDR3 DNA is TGCGCCAGCAGCCAAGTTCCCGGGACAGCTACTTACGAGCAGTACTTC.